This note documents a single T cell receptor (beta chain) sequence. No antigen is known for it. The sample belongs to a study of T cells in Graves' hyperthyroidism and ophthalmopathy. Broader study findings: Ophthalmopathy got predicted by the model a median around 6.8 months before its onset.

Per the germline V gene, CDR1 is MGHRA and CDR2 is YSYEKL. The CDR3 runs 16 residues. The V and J ends lost 4 bases and 0 bases respectively, with 14 bases between them. The patients, who ranged from 18 to 65 in age, presented with newly diagnosed hyperthyroidism lasting under 2 months. Amplified TCR beta CDR3 regions came from RNA transcripts. During a first-round RT-PCR of the TCR CDR3, the HTBI primer set was used. TCRdb re-derived calls from the multiplex PCR reads in MiXCR, one entry per CDR3 protein. Among about 380,000 distinct CDR3 sequences listed, about 15% were seen once. This TCR was sampled from a woman aged 55-75 years with Graves' hyperthyroidism. The sequencing sample was made of blood. V usage is TRBV4-1 and J usage is TRBJ2-3; D perhaps matches TRBD2 (7 bases). The CDR3 DNA reads TGCGCCAGCAGCCTCTCGGGGGGCGGGAGCACAGATACGCAGTATTTT. Protein sequence: CASSLSGGGSTDTQYF.